This T cell receptor (beta chain) comes out of a study of blood T cell repertoires in COVID-19. In the study overall: Specimens from acute and convalescent COVID-19 originated in the United States, Italy and Spain. T cells, B-cell-depleted T cells, or PBMCs provided the cDNA or gDNA that served as material.

Profiled with immunoSEQ multiplex PCR; TCRdb holds only in-frame clones, not every one. The profile shows under 60,000 clones, approximately 90% of them singletons. The germline V gene has CDR1 SGHNT and CDR2 YENEEA. This CDR3 contains 15 residues. V was clipped by 1 base and J by 0 bases, with 7 bases between them. The sample comprised peripheral blood. The chain links TRBV11-3 to TRBJ1-3; no clear D. The clonotype was recovered from a human donor with acute or convalescent COVID-19. The donor label of this sample is uncertain. The DNA for the CDR3 is TGTGCCAGCAGCTTAGGTGGACTCTCTGGAAACACCATATATTTT. This translates into CASSLGGLSGNTIYF.